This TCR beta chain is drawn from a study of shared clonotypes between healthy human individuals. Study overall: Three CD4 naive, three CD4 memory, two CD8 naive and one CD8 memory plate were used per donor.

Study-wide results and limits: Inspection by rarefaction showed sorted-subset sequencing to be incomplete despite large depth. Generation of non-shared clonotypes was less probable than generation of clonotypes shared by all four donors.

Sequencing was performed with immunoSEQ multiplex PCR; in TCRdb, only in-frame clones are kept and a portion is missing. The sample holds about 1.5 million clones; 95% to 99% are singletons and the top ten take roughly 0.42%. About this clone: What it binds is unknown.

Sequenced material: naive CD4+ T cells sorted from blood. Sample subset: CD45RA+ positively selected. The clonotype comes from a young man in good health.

CDR3 bases: TGTGCCAGCAGTGACTCGGGGGCTAGCACAGATACGCAGTATTTT. Protein: CASSDSGASTDTQYF. The chain combines TRBV6-4 with TRBJ2-3; D may be TRBD1 (6 bases). The CDR3 sequence is 15 residues long. Germline lookup yields CDR1 MRHNA and CDR2 SNTAGT. V lost 0 bases and J lost 0, with 7 bases in between.